The 8 T cell receptor beta chains below come from one sample, sequenced in a study of blood T cell repertoires in COVID-19. Sequenced by immunoSEQ multiplex PCR; TCRdb stores in-frame clones only, minus some. In the table there are roughly 410,000 clones, around 91% of which are singletons. The specimen was peripheral blood. The receptors here all came from a woman in her thirties or forties with COVID-19, enrolled during active disease.

The V and J genes are TRBV4-2 and TRBJ2-7, with 7 positions matching TRBD2. Germline CDR1 is LGHNA and CDR2 is YNFKEQ. There are 15 residues in the CDR3. V dropped 8 bases and J dropped 4; count of bases not matched to a gene: 14. The CDR3 loop reads CASQPSGALGYEQYF. The CDR3 region has the DNA TGTGCCAGCCAGCCAAGCGGGGCCCTCGGGTACGAGCAGTACTTC.

The rearrangement joins TRBV7-2 to TRBJ1-5; 8 bases are shared with TRBD1. This CDR3 contains 14 residues. J lost 2 bases, V lost 4 bases, and 1 base had no gene match. CDR1 is SGHTA, CDR2 FQGNSA, per germline. CDR3: CASSSQGGNQPQHF. The DNA of the CDR3 is TGTGCCAGCAGCTCACAGGGGGGCAATCAGCCCCAGCATTTT. The whole variable domain, filled in from reference TRBV7-2 and TRBJ1-5, reads GAGVSQSPSNKVTEKGKDVELRCDPISGHTALYWYRQSLGQGLEFLIYFQGNSAPDKSGLPSDRFSAERTGGSVSTLTIQRTQQEDSAVYLCASSSQGGNQPQHFGDGTRLSIL.

This clone appeared a single time. V gene TRBV13 combines with J gene TRBJ1-2; D is perhaps TRBD1 (5 bases). The V gene lost 5 bases and the J gene lost 0 bases, with 13 bases spanning the gap. The germline V gene encodes CDR1 PRHDT and CDR2 FYEKMQ (reference sequence). The CDR3 contains 15 residues. The CDR3 protein is CASSDQGYANYGYTF. Written as DNA, the CDR3 is TGTGCCAGCAGCGACCAGGGATATGCTAACTATGGCTACACCTTC.

The V gene is TRBV5-4, the J gene TRBJ2-7; 10 bases are shared with TRBD1. The germline V gene has CDR1 SGHNT and CDR2 YYREEE (reference sequence). CDR3 length: 16 amino acids. The trim removed 4 bases at V and 3 bases at J, leaving 10 bases unmatched. The CDR3 DNA is TGTGCCAGCAGCGGGGGTCGACAGGGGGCCCTCTACGAGCAGTACTTC. The encoded protein is CASSGGRQGALYEQYF.

The chain is built from TRBV6-5 and TRBJ1-1; 8 bases fit TRBD1. Germline V gives CDR1 MNHEY, CDR2 SVGAGI. J was trimmed by 0 bases and V by 6 bases; bases with no gene match: 0. The CDR3 sequence is 13 residues long. The CDR3 loop is CASSRGLNTEAFF. The DNA for the CDR3 is TGTGCCAGCAGCAGGGGGCTGAACACTGAAGCTTTCTTT.

V and J are TRBV11-3 and TRBJ2-1; 9 bases align to TRBD2. After removal of 5 bases from V and 8 bases from J, the junction contained 10 bases not matched to a gene. Germline V gene data show CDR1 as SGHNT and CDR2 as YENEEA. The CDR3 contains 15 residues. The CDR3 DNA follows: TGTGCCAGCAGCCTTAGCGGGAGTAACCCCTATGAGCAGTTCTTC. Its protein product is CASSLSGSNPYEQFF.

This rearrangement joins TRBV27 to TRBJ1-1, with a weak D call TRBD1 (6 bases). The germline V and J ends were trimmed by 6 bases and 4 bases, with 12 bases remaining between them. The germline gives CDR1 MNHEY, CDR2 SMNVEV (reference sequence). This CDR3 comprises 13 residues. This CDR3 is CASSVQGFTEAFF. CDR3 in DNA: TGTGCCAGCAGCGTCCAGGGGTTCACTGAAGCTTTCTTT.

The chain carries TRBV27 and TRBJ2-7; possibly TRBD1 for D (6 bases). Germline V gives CDR1 MNHEY, CDR2 SMNVEV (reference sequence). V was pared by 6 bases and J by 5 bases, with 26 bases between. CDR3 length equals 17 residues. CDR3 sequence: CASSPQAYRVLSNEQYF. Here the CDR3 DNA reads TGTGCCAGCAGCCCCCAGGCTTACAGGGTTCTTTCTAACGAGCAGTACTTC.